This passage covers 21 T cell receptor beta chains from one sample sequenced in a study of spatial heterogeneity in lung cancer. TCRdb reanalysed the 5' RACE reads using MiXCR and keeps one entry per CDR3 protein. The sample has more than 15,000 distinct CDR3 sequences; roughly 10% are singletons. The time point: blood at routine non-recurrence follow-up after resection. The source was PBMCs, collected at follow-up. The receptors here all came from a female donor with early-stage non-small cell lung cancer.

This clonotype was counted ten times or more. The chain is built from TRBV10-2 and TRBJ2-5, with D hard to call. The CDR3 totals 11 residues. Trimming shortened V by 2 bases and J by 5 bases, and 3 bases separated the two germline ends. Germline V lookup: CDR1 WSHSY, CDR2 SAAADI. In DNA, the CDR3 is TGCGCCAGCAGTGAGGCTGAGACCCAGTACTTC. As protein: CASSEAETQYF.

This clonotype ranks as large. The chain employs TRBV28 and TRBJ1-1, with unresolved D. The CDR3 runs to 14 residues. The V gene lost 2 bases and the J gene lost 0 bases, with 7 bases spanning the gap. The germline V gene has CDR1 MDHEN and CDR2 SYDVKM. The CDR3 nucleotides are TGTGCCAGCAGTTTAGAACAGCTGAACACTGAAGCTTTCTTT. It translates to CASSLEQLNTEAFF. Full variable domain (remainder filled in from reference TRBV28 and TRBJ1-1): DVKVTQSSRYLVKRTGEKVFLECVQDMDHENMFWYRQDPGLGLRLIYFSYDVKMKEKGDIPEGYSVSREKKERFSLILESASTNQTSMYLCASSLEQLNTEAFFGQGTRLTVV.

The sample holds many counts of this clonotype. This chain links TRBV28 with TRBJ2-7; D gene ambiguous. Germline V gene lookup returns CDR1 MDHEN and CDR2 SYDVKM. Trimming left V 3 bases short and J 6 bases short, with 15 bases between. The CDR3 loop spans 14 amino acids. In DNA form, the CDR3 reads TGTGCCAGCAGTTTTAGTGGGTCCCTAAGCGAGCAGTACTTC. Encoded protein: CASSFSGSLSEQYF.

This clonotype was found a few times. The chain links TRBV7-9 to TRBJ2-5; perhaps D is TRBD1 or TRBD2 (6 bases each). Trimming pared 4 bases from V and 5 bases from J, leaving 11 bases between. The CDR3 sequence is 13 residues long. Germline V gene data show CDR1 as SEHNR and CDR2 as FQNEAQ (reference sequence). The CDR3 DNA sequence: TGTGCCAGCAGCTGGGTCGGGGGCGAGACCCAGTACTTC. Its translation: CASSWVGGETQYF. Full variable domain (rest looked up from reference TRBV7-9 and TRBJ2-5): DTGVSQNPRHKITKRGQNVTFRCDPISEHNRLYWYRQTLGQGPEFLTYFQNEAQLEKSRLLSDRFSAERPKGSFSTLEIQRTEQGDSAMYLCASSWVGGETQYFGPGTRLLVL.

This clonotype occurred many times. For the CDR3, the DNA is TGCGCCAGCAGCCCCCACGAGACCTCGAACACTGAAGCTTTCTTT. The encoded protein is CASSPHETSNTEAFF. The J gene is TRBJ1-1, the V gene TRBV5-1; D remains unclear. The V gene's germline CDR1 is SGHRS and CDR2 YFSETQ. The CDR3 length is 15 residues. V was trimmed by 4 bases and J by 1 base, leaving 14 bases between them.

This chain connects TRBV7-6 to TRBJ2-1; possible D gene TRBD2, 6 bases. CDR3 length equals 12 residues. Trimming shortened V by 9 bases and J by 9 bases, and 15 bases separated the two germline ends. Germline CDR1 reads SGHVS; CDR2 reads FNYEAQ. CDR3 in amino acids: CASQPEGPEQFF. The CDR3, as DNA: TGTGCCAGTCAACCGGAGGGCCCTGAGCAGTTCTTC.

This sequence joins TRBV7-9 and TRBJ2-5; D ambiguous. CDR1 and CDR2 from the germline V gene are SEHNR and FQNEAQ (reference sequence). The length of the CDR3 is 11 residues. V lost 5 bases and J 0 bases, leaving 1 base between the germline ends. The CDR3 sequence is CASSHQETQYF. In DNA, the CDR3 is TGTGCCAGCAGCCACCAAGAGACCCAGTACTTC.

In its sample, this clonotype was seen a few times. CDR3 amino acids: CASRGVGTGEAEAFF. The CDR3 nucleotides are TGTGCCAGCAGGGGCGTGGGAACAGGGGAGGCTGAAGCTTTCTTT. The V gene is TRBV6-2 or TRBV6-3, the J gene TRBJ1-1; 7 bases align to TRBD1. CDR1 MNHEY and CDR2 SVGEGT come from the germline V gene. CDR3 length: 15 residues. The trim removed 6 bases at V and 6 bases at J, leaving 13 bases unmatched.

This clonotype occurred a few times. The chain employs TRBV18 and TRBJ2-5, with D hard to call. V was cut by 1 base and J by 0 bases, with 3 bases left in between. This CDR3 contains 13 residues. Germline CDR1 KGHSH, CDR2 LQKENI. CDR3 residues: CASSPQNQETQYF. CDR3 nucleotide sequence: TGTGCCAGCTCACCACAGAACCAAGAGACCCAGTACTTC.

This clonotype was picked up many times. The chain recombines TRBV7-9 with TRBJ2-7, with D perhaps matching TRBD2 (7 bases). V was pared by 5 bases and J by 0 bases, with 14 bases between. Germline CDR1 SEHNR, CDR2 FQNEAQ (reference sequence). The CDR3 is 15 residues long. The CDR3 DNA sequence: TGTGCCAGCAGCCCCGGCGGGGGCGCCTCCTACGAGCAGTACTTC. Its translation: CASSPGGGASYEQYF.

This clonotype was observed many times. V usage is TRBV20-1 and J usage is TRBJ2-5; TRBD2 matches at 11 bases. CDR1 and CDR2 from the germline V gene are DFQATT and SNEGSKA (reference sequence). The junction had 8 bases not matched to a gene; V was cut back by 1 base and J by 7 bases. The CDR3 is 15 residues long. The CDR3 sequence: CSARVRLAGSGTQYF. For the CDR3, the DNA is TGCAGTGCTAGAGTGCGACTAGCGGGGAGCGGGACCCAGTACTTC.

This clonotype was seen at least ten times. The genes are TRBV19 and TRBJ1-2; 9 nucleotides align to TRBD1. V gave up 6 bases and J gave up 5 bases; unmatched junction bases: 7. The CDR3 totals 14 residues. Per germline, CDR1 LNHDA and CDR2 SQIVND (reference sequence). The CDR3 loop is CASSPGQGLYGYTF. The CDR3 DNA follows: TGTGCCAGTAGCCCGGGACAGGGTCTTTATGGCTACACCTTC.

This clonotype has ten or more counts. CDR3 protein: CASRFSGGAEDTQYF. For the CDR3, the DNA is TGTGCCAGCAGATTTAGCGGGGGGGCTGAAGATACGCAGTATTTT. This sequence joins TRBV6-5 and TRBJ2-3; 11 bases align to TRBD2. V lost 6 bases and J lost 5; bases outside the gene matches: 7. Looked up from germline, CDR1 is MNHEY and CDR2 is SVGAGI. The CDR3 sequence is 15 residues long.

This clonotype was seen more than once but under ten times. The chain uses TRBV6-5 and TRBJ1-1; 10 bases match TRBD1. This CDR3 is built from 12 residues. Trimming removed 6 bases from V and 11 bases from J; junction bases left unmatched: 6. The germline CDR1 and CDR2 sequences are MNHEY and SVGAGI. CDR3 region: CASSRLTGGAFF. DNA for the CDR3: TGTGCCAGCAGCCGGTTGACAGGGGGCGCTTTCTTT.

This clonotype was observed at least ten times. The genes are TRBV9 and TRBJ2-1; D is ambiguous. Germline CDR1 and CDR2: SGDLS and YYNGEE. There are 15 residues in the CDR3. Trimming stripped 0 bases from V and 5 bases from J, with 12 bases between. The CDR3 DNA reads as TGTGCCAGCAGCGTAGCTTACGGCAGACACAATGAGCAGTTCTTC. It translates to CASSVAYGRHNEQFF.

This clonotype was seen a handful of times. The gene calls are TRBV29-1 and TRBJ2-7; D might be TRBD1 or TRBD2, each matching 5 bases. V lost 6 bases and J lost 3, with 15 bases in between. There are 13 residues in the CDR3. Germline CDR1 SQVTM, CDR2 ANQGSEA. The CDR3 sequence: CSVGAGKGYEQYF. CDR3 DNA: TGCAGCGTGGGAGCAGGGAAGGGCTACGAGCAGTACTTC.

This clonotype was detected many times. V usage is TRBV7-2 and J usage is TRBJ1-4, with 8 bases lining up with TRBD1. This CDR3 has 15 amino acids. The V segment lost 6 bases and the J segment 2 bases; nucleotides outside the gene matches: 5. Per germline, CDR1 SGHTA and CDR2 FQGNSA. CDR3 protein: CASRPTGVTNEKLFF. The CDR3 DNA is TGTGCCAGCAGGCCGACAGGGGTTACTAATGAAAAACTGTTTTTT.

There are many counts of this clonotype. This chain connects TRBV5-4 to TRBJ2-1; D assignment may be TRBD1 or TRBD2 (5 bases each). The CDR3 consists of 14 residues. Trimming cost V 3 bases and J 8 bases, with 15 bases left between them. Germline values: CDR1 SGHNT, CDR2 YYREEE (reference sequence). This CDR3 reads CASSYRLGAHEQFF. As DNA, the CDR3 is TGTGCCAGCAGCTATAGGCTCGGGGCACATGAGCAGTTCTTC.

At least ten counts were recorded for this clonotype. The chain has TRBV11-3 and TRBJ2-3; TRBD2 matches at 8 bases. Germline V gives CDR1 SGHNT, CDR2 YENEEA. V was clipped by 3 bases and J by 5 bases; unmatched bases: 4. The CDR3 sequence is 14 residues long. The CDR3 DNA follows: TGTGCCAGCAGCTTCCGGGGGGGCCGAGATACGCAGTATTTT. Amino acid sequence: CASSFRGGRDTQYF.

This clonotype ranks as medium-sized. CDR3 coding DNA: TGTGCCAGCAGGGGGGGACAGGTCCCCTACAATGAGCAGTTCTTC. Its translation: CASRGGQVPYNEQFF. This rearrangement joins TRBV5-5 to TRBJ2-1; 8 nucleotides align to TRBD1. Trimming removed 5 bases from V and 2 bases from J; junction bases left unmatched: 6. This CDR3 is built from 15 residues. Germline CDR1 reads SGHKS; CDR2 reads YYEKEE (reference sequence).

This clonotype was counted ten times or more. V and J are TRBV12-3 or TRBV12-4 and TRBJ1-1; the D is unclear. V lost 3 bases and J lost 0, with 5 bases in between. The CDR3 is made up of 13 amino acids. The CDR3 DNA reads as TGTGCCAGCAGTTTCTCGGTGAACACTGAAGCTTTCTTT. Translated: CASSFSVNTEAFF.